These T cell receptor beta chains were read from a single sample in a study of low-dose radiotherapy and immunotherapy resistance in tumors. TCRdb redid the calling of the reads with MiXCR, one entry per CDR3 protein. Of more than 30,000 distinct CDR3 sequences listed, around 50% are singletons. Material: PBMCs, obtained after low-dose radiotherapy plus immunotherapy. These receptors were obtained from a male donor with gallbladder cancer. CDR3s include the opening cysteine and the closing phenylalanine or tryptophan. The D gene is left open where the match is weak. Part of the rows lack a size; the others show once, few, many or a class for expanded clones.

15	-	TRBJ1-4	-	TRBV19	CASKGIGGANEKLFF	TGTGCCAGTAAAGGGATCGGGGGTGCCAATGAAAAACTGTTTTTT
14	-	TRBJ2-7	-	TRBV29-1	CSVVGEDSSYEQYF	TGCAGCGTTGTCGGCGAGGACAGCTCCTACGAGCAGTACTTC
15	-	TRBJ2-1	-	TRBV7-3	CASCLVGGSYKEQFF	TGTGCCAGCTGCTTGGTGGGAGGTTCCTACAAGGAGCAGTTCTTC
15	-	TRBJ2-5	many	TRBV13	CASSPTGLLQETQYF	TGTGCCAGCAGCCCAACGGGACTCCTCCAAGAGACCCAGTACTTC
17	-	TRBJ1-6	few	TRBV6-2/TRBV6-3	CASSEVGGSSYNSPLHF	TGTGCCAGCAGTGAAGTCGGGGGAAGCTCCTATAATTCACCCCTCCACTTT
16	TRBD1	TRBJ2-3	medium-sized	TRBV5-1	CASSRDAGGSTDTQYF	TGCGCCAGCAGCCGAGATGCAGGGGGCAGCACAGATACGCAGTATTTT
13	-	TRBJ2-7	-	TRBV5-1	CASSLQQFYEQYF	TGCGCCAGCAGCTTGCAGCAGTTCTACGAGCAGTACTTC
14	TRBD2	TRBJ2-7	-	TRBV6-5	CASSFSGGAYEQYF	TGTGCCAGCAGCTTTAGCGGGGGGGCCTACGAGCAGTACTTC
11	-	TRBJ1-3	few	TRBV27	CATSRGNTIYF	TGTGCCACCAGCCGGGGAAACACCATATATTTT
12	-	TRBJ2-3	-	TRBV29-1	CSVAISTDTQYF	TGCAGCGTTGCTATCAGCACAGATACGCAGTATTTT
14	-	TRBJ2-7	many	TRBV7-8	CASSLAGSTYEQYF	TGTGCCAGCAGCTTAGCGGGCAGCACCTACGAGCAGTACTTC
14	TRBD2	TRBJ2-7	many	TRBV20-1	CSGRNGLAGYEQYF	TGCAGTGGAAGGAACGGACTAGCGGGCTACGAGCAGTACTTC
13	-	TRBJ2-5	-	TRBV29-1	CSVEYSTQETQYF	TGCAGCGTTGAGTACAGTACCCAAGAGACCCAGTACTTC
14	TRBD1	TRBJ1-1	-	TRBV6-5	CASGTGTRGAEAFF	TGTGCCAGCGGGACAGGGACTAGAGGGGCTGAAGCTTTCTTT
15	-	TRBJ2-7	-	TRBV7-3	CASSLTGGEAYEQYF	TGTGCCAGCAGCTTAACTGGGGGCGAGGCCTACGAGCAGTACTTC
15	-	TRBJ2-1	-	TRBV15	CATSRISGVENEQFF	TGTGCCACCAGCAGGATTTCGGGGGTGGAAAATGAGCAGTTCTTC
15	TRBD1	TRBJ1-5	medium-sized	TRBV10-3	CAISESDRASQPQHF	TGTGCCATCAGTGAGTCGGACAGGGCCTCCCAGCCCCAGCATTTT
17	-	TRBJ2-5	-	TRBV7-2	CASSLSPGGRFQETQYF	TGTGCCAGCAGCTTAAGTCCCGGGGGACGGTTCCAAGAGACCCAGTACTTC
16	-	TRBJ2-1	many	TRBV20-1	CSARDFTGEFYNEQFF	TGCAGTGCTAGAGATTTTACAGGAGAGTTCTACAATGAGCAGTTCTTC
16	TRBD2	TRBJ2-3	-	TRBV4-1	CASSPGRGGGRDTQYF	TGCGCCAGCAGCCCCGGTCGGGGCGGGGGTAGAGATACGCAGTATTTT
17	TRBD1	TRBJ2-2	-	TRBV6-1	CASRTLGQGANTGELFF	TGTGCCAGCAGGACCCTCGGACAGGGGGCGAACACCGGGGAGCTGTTTTTT
15	-	TRBJ2-5	-	TRBV6-5	CASSYSGQEGETQYF	TGTGCCAGCAGTTACTCTGGACAGGAGGGTGAGACCCAGTACTTC
13	-	TRBJ2-7	medium-sized	TRBV6-6	CASSYDRSYEQYF	TGTGCCAGCAGTTACGACAGGTCCTACGAGCAGTACTTC
12	TRBD1	TRBJ2-7	medium-sized	TRBV29-1	CSAWDRSYEQYF	TGCAGCGCATGGGACAGGTCCTACGAGCAGTACTTC
14	-	TRBJ2-5	-	TRBV7-2	CASSSRAGRETQYF	TGTGCCAGCAGCTCACGGGCGGGTAGAGAGACCCAGTACTTC
16	TRBD2	TRBJ2-1	-	TRBV28	CASSESSGRDSNEQFF	TGTGCCAGCAGTGAAAGCAGCGGGAGGGATAGCAATGAGCAGTTCTTC
14	-	TRBJ2-7	-	TRBV15	CATSSGSASYEQYF	TGTGCCACCAGCAGCGGGAGTGCGTCCTACGAGCAGTACTTC
16	TRBD2	TRBJ2-3	once	TRBV28	CASRHERGPSTDTQYF	TGTGCCAGCAGGCACGAGCGGGGTCCTAGCACAGATACGCAGTATTTT
15	-	TRBJ1-1	-	TRBV11-2	CASSPLSAMNTEAFF	TGTGCCAGCAGTCCACTAAGCGCAATGAACACTGAAGCTTTCTTT
13	TRBD1	TRBJ2-7	-	TRBV7-4	CASSWTGAYEQYF	TGTGCCAGCAGTTGGACAGGGGCCTACGAGCAGTACTTC
15	-	TRBJ2-5	medium-sized	TRBV28	CASCRPTDRQETQYF	TGTGCCAGCTGTCGACCTACAGATCGCCAAGAGACCCAGTACTTC
15	TRBD2	TRBJ2-7	-	TRBV3-1	CASSPGLAGAYEQYF	TGTGCCAGCAGCCCGGGACTAGCGGGAGCGTACGAGCAGTACTTC
16	TRBD1	TRBJ1-1	many	TRBV7-2	CASSPGQGGRGWLAFF	TGTGCCAGCAGCCCGGGACAGGGCGGAAGGGGGTGGTTAGCTTTCTTT
14	TRBD1	TRBJ2-5	many	TRBV5-4	CASREQGVQETQYF	TGTGCCAGCAGGGAACAGGGGGTTCAGGAGACCCAGTACTTC
16	-	TRBJ1-4	many	TRBV2	CASSEANSATNEKLFF	TGTGCCAGCAGTGAAGCGAACAGTGCAACTAATGAAAAACTGTTTTTT
15	TRBD1	TRBJ2-7	-	TRBV5-6	CASSRRTGVGYEQYF	TGTGCCAGCAGCAGACGGACAGGGGTGGGCTACGAGCAGTACTTC
13	-	TRBJ2-3	-	TRBV2	CASVRAATDTQYF	TGTGCCAGCGTCAGGGCCGCCACAGATACGCAGTATTTT
14	TRBD2	TRBJ2-1	-	TRBV6-1	CASSALADYNEQFF	TGTGCCAGCAGTGCGCTAGCGGATTACAATGAGCAGTTCTTC
15	-	TRBJ2-2	many	TRBV6-2/TRBV6-3	CASSYQPGNTGELFF	TGTGCCAGCAGTTACCAGCCCGGCAACACCGGGGAGCTGTTTTTT
13	-	TRBJ2-7	many	TRBV12-5	CASGRLISYEQYF	TGTGCTAGTGGAAGGCTCATCTCCTACGAGCAGTACTTC